The following is a T cell receptor beta chain sequence with its context. Its antigen is not known. MiXCR was run by TCRdb on the RT-PCR reads, yielding one entry per CDR3 protein. Among about 780,000 distinct CDR3 sequences, about 18% were seen once, and the ten largest hold 9.5% to 13%. The sample is drawn from a study of response to subunit inactivated influenza vaccine. Regarding the study as a whole: Authors suggested each seasonal influenza vaccination recruits few new T cells.

With 5 bases clipped from V and 7 bases from J, the junction kept 8 bases outside the gene matches. Germline V CDR1 and CDR2: SGHTA, FQGNSA. CDR3 size: 14 residues. The TCR originated in a man aged 45 to 65 who received an inactivated influenza vaccine. The V gene is TRBV7-2, the J gene TRBJ2-1, with 7 bases that match TRBD2. Sequenced material: PBMCs from blood, taken about 5 days after vaccination. The CDR3 here is CASSHQTSRNEQFF. The CDR3 region has the DNA TGTGCCAGCAGCCACCAGACTAGCCGGAATGAGCAGTTCTTC.